This T cell receptor beta chain emerged from a study of blood T cell repertoires in COVID-19. Study-level background: PBMCs, B-cell-depleted T cells, or T cells were the source of the cDNA or gDNA that made up the material.

Per the germline V gene, CDR1 is SNHLY and CDR2 is FYNNEI. This CDR3 comprises 12 residues. The germline V and J ends were trimmed by 4 bases and 4 bases, with 7 bases remaining between them. TCRdb keeps only in-frame clones here, not all; method: immunoSEQ multiplex PCR. The sample holds under 250,000 clones, 92% seen once. Sequenced material: peripheral blood. The sequence was collected from a man between 60 and 75 years old with COVID-19, enrolled during active disease. The V and J genes are TRBV2 and TRBJ1-2, with a possible D match to TRBD1 (6 bases). CDR3 DNA sequence: TGTGCCAGCAGTGTGACAGGCTATGGCTACACCTTC. Residues: CASSVTGYGYTF.